This T cell receptor beta chain came from a study of T cells after yellow fever vaccination. TCRdb reprocessed the 5' RACE reads with MiXCR, giving one entry per CDR3 protein. The sample holds approximately 550,000 distinct CDR3 sequences, 15% to 20% seen once. Remarks on this clonotype: The antigen is not known.

Findings and caveats of the study: Re-detected after boosting: most primary clones, 95% to 98% of CD4 and under 90% of CD8.

CDR1 SQVTM and CDR2 ANQGSEA come from the germline V gene. V shed 6 bases and J shed 1 base, with 16 bases lying between them. The CDR3 totals 15 residues. V is TRBV29-1 and J is TRBJ2-1; no clear D. This receptor was identified in a man aged 30-40 years who received the YFV17D yellow fever vaccine. Sample: PBMCs, taken 15 days after the yellow fever booster vaccination. CDR3 nucleotide sequence: TGCAGCGTGGGCCCCACTATGCTGTCCTACAATGAGCAGTTCTTC. This codes for CSVGPTMLSYNEQFF.